The clone carrying this T cell receptor (beta chain) was seen a few times. The antigen is undetermined. The sample is drawn from a study of T-cell memory formation after mild COVID-19. Study in general: Largely donor-specific sequence clusters came from a couple of donors. Study-wide results and limits: Researchers report contracting CD4+ clones mostly in CM and EM, with CD8+ clones in EMRA.

The V and J ends lost 1 base and 10 bases respectively, with 11 bases between them. The CDR3 loop spans 13 amino acids. Germline V gives CDR1 SGHTA, CDR2 FQGNSA. TCRdb re-derived calls from the 5' RACE reads in MiXCR, one entry per CDR3 protein. The data show approximately 500,000 distinct CDR3 sequences, 20% to 25% seen once. The sequence was collected from an adult woman who had mild COVID-19 (a few samples of this study predate the infection). Cell type and time point are not known. The genes are TRBV7-2 and TRBJ2-1; no clear D. The sequenced sample was PBMCs or a T cell subset sorted from them (not recorded which). CDR3 loop: CASSLERAREQFF. The CDR3 nucleotides read TGTGCCAGCAGCTTAGAAAGGGCTAGGGAGCAGTTCTTC.